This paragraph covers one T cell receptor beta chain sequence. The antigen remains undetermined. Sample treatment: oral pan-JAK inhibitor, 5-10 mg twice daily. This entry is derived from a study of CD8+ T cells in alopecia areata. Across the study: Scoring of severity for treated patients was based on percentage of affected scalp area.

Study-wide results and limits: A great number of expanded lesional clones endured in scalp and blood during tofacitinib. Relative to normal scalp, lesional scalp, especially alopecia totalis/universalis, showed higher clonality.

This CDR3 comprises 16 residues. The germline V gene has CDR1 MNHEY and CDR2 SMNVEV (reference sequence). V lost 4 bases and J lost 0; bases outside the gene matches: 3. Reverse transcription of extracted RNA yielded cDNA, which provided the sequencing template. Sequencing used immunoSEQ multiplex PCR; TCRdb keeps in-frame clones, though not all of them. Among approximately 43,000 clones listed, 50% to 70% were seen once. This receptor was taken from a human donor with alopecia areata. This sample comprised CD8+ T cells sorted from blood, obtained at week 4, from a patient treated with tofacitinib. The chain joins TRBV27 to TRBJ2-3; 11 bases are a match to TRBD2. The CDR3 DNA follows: TGTGCCAGCAGTTCAAGGACTAGCGGGAGCACAGATACGCAGTATTTT. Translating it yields CASSSRTSGSTDTQYF.